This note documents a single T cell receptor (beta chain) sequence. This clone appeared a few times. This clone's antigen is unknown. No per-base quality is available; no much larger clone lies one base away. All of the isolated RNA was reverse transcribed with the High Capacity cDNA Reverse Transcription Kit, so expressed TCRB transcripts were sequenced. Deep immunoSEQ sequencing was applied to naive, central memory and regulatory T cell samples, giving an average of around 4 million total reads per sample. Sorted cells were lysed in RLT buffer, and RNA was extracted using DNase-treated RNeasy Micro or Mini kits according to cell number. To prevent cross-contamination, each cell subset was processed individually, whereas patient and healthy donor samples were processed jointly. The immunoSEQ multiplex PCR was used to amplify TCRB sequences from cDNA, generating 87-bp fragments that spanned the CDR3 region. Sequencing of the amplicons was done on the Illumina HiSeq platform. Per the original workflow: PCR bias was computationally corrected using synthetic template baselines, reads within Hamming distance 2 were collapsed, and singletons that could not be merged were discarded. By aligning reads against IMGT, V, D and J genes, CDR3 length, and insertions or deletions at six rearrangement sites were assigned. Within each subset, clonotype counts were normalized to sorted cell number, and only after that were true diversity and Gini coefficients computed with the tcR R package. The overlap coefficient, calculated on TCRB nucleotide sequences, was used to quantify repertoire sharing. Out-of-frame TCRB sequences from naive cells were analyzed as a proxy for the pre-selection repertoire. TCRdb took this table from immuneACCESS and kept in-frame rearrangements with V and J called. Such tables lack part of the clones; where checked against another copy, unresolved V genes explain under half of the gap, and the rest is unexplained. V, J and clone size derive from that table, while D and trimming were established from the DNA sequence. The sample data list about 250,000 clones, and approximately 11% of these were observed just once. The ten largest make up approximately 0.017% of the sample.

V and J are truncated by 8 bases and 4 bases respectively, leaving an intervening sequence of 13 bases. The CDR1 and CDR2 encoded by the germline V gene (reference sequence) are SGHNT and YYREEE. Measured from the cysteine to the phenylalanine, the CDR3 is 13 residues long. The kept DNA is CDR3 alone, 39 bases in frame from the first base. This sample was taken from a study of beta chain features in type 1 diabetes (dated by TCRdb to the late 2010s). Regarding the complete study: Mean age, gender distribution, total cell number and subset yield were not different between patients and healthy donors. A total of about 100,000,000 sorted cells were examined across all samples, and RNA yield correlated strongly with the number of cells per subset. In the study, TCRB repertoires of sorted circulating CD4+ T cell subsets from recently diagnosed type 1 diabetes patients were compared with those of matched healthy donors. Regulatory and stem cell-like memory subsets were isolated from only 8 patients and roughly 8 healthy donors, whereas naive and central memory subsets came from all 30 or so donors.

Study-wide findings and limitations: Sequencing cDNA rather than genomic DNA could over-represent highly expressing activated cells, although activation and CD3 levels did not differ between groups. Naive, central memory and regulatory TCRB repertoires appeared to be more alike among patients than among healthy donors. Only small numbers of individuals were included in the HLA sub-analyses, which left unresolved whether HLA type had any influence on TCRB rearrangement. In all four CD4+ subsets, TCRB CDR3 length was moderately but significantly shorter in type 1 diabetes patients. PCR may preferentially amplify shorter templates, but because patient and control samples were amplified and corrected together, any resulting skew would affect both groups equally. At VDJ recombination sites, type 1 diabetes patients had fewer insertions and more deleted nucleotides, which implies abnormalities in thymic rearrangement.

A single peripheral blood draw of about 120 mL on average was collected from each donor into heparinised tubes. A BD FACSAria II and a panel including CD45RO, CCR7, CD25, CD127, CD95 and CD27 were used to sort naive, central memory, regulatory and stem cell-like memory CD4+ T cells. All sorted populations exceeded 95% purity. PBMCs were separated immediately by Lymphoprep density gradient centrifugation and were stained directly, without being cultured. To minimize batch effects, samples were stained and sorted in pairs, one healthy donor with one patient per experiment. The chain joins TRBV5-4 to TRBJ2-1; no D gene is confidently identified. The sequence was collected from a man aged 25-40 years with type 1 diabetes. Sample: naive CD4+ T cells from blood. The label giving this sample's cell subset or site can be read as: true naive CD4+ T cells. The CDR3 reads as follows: CASTRVGYNEQFF. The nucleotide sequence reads TGTGCCAGTACCCGGGTCGGTTACAATGAGCAGTTCTTC. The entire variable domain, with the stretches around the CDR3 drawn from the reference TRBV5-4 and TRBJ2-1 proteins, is ETGVTQSPTHLIKTRGQQVTLRCSSQSGHNTVSWYQQALGQGPQFIFQYYREEENGRGNFPPRFSGLQFPNYSSELNVNALELDDSALYLCASTRVGYNEQFFGPGTRLTVL.